Reported below is one T cell receptor beta chain. The data are from a study of blood T cell repertoires in COVID-19. Looking at the study overall: Samples representing acute and convalescent COVID-19 were sourced from the United States, Italy and Spain. Nucleic acid was either cDNA or gDNA, and it came from T cells, B-cell-depleted T cells, or PBMCs.

Original processing notes: For nucleated cells, counts were estimated from reference gene primer amplification. The data were produced by immunoSEQ multiplex PCR, yet TCRdb's version contains in-frame clones alone and is incomplete. V and J calls and clone size are given by that table; D and trimming were obtained from the DNA. This repertoire shows 200,000 to 250,000 clones, roughly 87% found once; its top ten account for less than 15%. The CDR3 has 13 residues. Trimming removed 5 bases from V and 6 bases from J; junction bases left unmatched: 4. Germline values: CDR1 WNHNN, CDR2 SYGVQD (reference sequence).

The receptor comes from a woman between 18 and 29 years old who had recovered from COVID-19. The material sequenced was peripheral blood. The chain joins TRBV10-1 to TRBJ2-1, with 7 bases that match TRBD2. The CDR3 is CASSRTRSNEQFF. DNA for the CDR3: TGCGCCAGCAGTCGGACTAGAAGCAATGAGCAGTTCTTC.